These 12 T cell receptor beta chains share one sample of origin, sequenced in a study of beta chain features in type 1 diabetes. Overall study findings and caveats: TCRB CDR3 length was moderately but significantly reduced in all four CD4+ subsets of Type 1 diabetes patients.

The antigens of these receptors remain unknown. cDNA synthesis used the whole RNA isolate, giving expressed TCRB sequences. Some clones are missing from TCRdb's copy, which holds only in-frame ones; the method was immunoSEQ multiplex PCR. This table has roughly 350,000 clones, 8.5% to 10% appearing once. The sample consisted of central memory CD4+ T cells from blood. These receptors were collected from a man aged 25-40 years with type 1 diabetes.

The chain has TRBV5-6 and TRBJ2-1; 7 nucleotides agree with TRBD2. Germline lookup yields CDR1 SGHDT and CDR2 YYEEEE. The CDR3 runs 17 residues. J gave up 7 bases and V 5 bases, and 18 bases lay outside the gene matches. CDR3 nucleotides: TGTGCCAGCAGGACAACCCTAGCGGAGGAGGGCCGAAATGAGCAGTTCTTC. It translates to CASRTTLAEEGRNEQFF. Combining the CDR3 with reference TRBV5-6 and TRBJ2-1 gives the whole variable domain DAGVTQSPTHLIKTRGQQVTLRCSPKSGHDTVSWYQQALGQGPQFIFQYYEEEERQRGNFPDRFSGHQFPNYSSELNVNALLLGDSALYLCASRTTLAEEGRNEQFFGPGTRLTVL.

This clone was counted a few times. This chain connects TRBV28 to TRBJ1-4; D is ambiguous. With 1 base removed from V and 5 bases from J, the gap between germline ends came to 17 bases. Germline V gives CDR1 MDHEN, CDR2 SYDVKM. This CDR3 is 17 amino acids long. The CDR3 region has the DNA TGTGCCAGCAGTTTATTGAGGGCGGGCAGGAGCAATGAAAAACTGTTTTTT. Residues: CASSLLRAGRSNEKLFF.

This clone has more than one count but fewer than ten. The V call is TRBV28, the J call TRBJ1-2, with unresolved D. The CDR3 runs 14 residues. V gave up 5 bases and J gave up 8 bases, with 18 bases separating them. Looked up from germline, CDR1 is MDHEN and CDR2 is SYDVKM. This CDR3 reads CASSPWTIRGGYTF. DNA for the CDR3: TGTGCCAGCAGTCCCTGGACCATTCGAGGAGGCTACACCTTC.

This clone has only a few counts. As DNA, the CDR3 is TGTGCCAGCAGACGTAGCACTGAAGCTTTCTTT. Protein sequence: CASRRSTEAFF. The chain links TRBV28 to TRBJ1-1; D remains unclear. The CDR3 is made up of 11 amino acids. V lost 6 bases and J lost 4, with 6 bases in between. The germline gives CDR1 MDHEN, CDR2 SYDVKM.

The chain employs TRBV28 and TRBJ2-3; D uncertain. CDR1 and CDR2 (germline): MDHEN, SYDVKM. Trimming left V 3 bases short and J 0 bases short, with 7 bases between. The CDR3 has 14 residues. The CDR3: CASSFSGSTDTQYF. CDR3 sequence (DNA): TGTGCCAGCAGTTTCTCCGGGAGCACAGATACGCAGTATTTT.

J is TRBJ2-7 and V is TRBV11-1, with 9 bases that match TRBD1. Germline assignment: CDR1 SGHAT and CDR2 FQDESV (reference sequence). CDR3 length: 15 residues. V lost 5 bases, J lost 1 base, and 6 bases stayed unmatched. CDR3 region: CASSRDRVTSYEQYF. The CDR3 DNA reads as TGTGCCAGCAGCCGGGACAGGGTTACATCCTACGAGCAGTACTTC.

This clone was seen only a few times. The chain uses TRBV5-4 and TRBJ2-1; D gene uncertain. The V and J ends lost 2 bases and 6 bases respectively, with 6 bases between them. The germline V gene has CDR1 SGHNT and CDR2 YYREEE (reference sequence). The length of the CDR3 is 12 residues. CDR3 in DNA: TGTGCCAGCAGCTTAGGCCGCAATGAGCAGTTCTTC. Amino acid sequence: CASSLGRNEQFF.

This clone was recorded at least ten times. This sequence joins TRBV9 and TRBJ1-2, with D tentatively TRBD1 (6 bases). In germline, CDR1 is SGDLS, CDR2 YYNGEE. The CDR3 is made up of 12 amino acids. V lost 7 bases, J lost 5 bases, and 12 bases lay in between. CDR3: CASGRDMYGYTF. CDR3 DNA sequence: TGTGCCAGCGGTAGGGACATGTATGGCTACACCTTC.

In its sample, this clone was seen a few times. The rearrangement joins TRBV27 to TRBJ2-7, with D possibly TRBD2 on 5 matching bases. The CDR3 consists of 11 residues. Trimming left V 8 bases short and J 4 bases short, with 9 bases between. Germline-derived CDR1 and CDR2 are MNHEY and SMNVEV (reference sequence). CDR3 loop: CASGSLYEQYF. CDR3 nucleotide sequence: TGTGCCAGCGGGAGTCTGTACGAGCAGTACTTC.

The rearrangement uses TRBV6-6 and TRBJ2-7; unclear D gene. The CDR3 totals 12 residues. V was cut by 7 bases and J by 2 bases, with 9 bases left in between. CDR1 MNHNY and CDR2 SVGAGI come from the germline V gene (reference sequence). In DNA form, the CDR3 reads TGTGCCAGCACCACTTCGACCTACGAGCAGTACTTC. It translates to CASTTSTYEQYF.

To note about this clone: A much larger clonotype is one base distant, so this may be a read error. This sequence joins TRBV29-1 and TRBJ2-5; TRBD2 is a possible D gene (7 bases). The V gene's germline CDR1 is SQVTM and CDR2 ANQGSEA. V shed 7 bases and J shed 4 bases, with 25 bases lying between them. There are 16 residues in the CDR3. Written as DNA, the CDR3 is TGCAGCGGGGGGGGCGGTGGGCAGACAGCCCGAGAGACCCAGTACTTC. This translates into CSGGGGGQTARETQYF.

In this sample, this clone turned up many times. The chain couples TRBV18 to TRBJ2-2; D is unclear. The CDR3 has 16 amino acids. V lost 0 bases and J lost 10, with 18 bases in between. CDR1 and CDR2 (germline): KGHSH, LQKENI. CDR3 DNA sequence: TGTGCCAGCTCACCACCAAGTTCAGGCAGCGCCTTGGAGCTGTTTTTT. This sequence encodes CASSPPSSGSALELFF.